This T cell receptor (beta chain) was identified during a study of early T cells in non-severe SARS-CoV-2 infection. Study background: With bulk RNA from unsorted whole blood as input, sequencing yielded unpaired chains.

The TCR library protocol was used to attach unique molecular identifiers. These identifiers were attached to individual cDNA molecules. TCRdb redid the calling of the 5' RACE reads with MiXCR, one entry per CDR3 protein. Among approximately 66,000 distinct CDR3 sequences listed, 13% were seen once. This clonotype was counted only a few times. Sequencing used whole blood. This receptor was taken from an adult who was a healthcare worker with PCR-confirmed SARS-CoV-2 infection or an uninfected control (not recorded which).

Here the CDR3 reads CASSLWVPGELFF. The DNA for the CDR3 is TGTGCCAGCAGCCTATGGGTCCCCGGGGAGCTGTTTTTT. The chain joins TRBV2 to TRBJ2-2; D ambiguous. Deletions cut 6 bases from V and 6 bases from J, with 11 bases between. In germline, CDR1 is SNHLY, CDR2 FYNNEI. The CDR3 consists of 13 residues. Variable domain in full (rest from reference TRBV2 and TRBJ2-2): EPEVTQTPSHQVTQMGQEVILRCVPISNHLYFYWYRQILGQKVEFLVSFYNNEISEKSEIFDDQFSVERPDGSNFTLKIRSTKLEDSAMYFCASSLWVPGELFFGEGSRLTVL.